The rows below give T cell receptor beta chains drawn from one sample of a study of cytomegalovirus exposure and HLA in healthy donors. The data were produced by immunoSEQ multiplex PCR, yet TCRdb's version contains in-frame clones alone and is incomplete. The profile shows roughly 150,000 clones, 64% of them singletons. Sequenced material: PBMCs. The receptors derive from a woman aged 30 to 39 in good health and CMV-seropositive. The CDR3 runs from the conserved cysteine through the conserved F or W. Each record gives: J gene, V gene, D gene, clone size, CDR3 protein, CDR3 DNA. The D gene is left open where the match is weak. The size of a clone is reported for some rows only, either as once, few or many, or as a class for expanded clones.

j_gene: TRBJ1-5
v_gene: TRBV28
d_gene: TRBD1
abundance: .
CDR3aa: CASSIPPGQGGDQPQHF
CDR3nt: TGTGCCAGCAGTATACCGCCGGGACAGGGAGGGGATCAGCCCCAGCATTTT

j_gene: TRBJ2-7
v_gene: TRBV27
d_gene: .
abundance: .
CDR3aa: CASARGYEQYF
CDR3nt: TGTGCCAGCGCACGGGGGTACGAGCAGTACTTC

j_gene: TRBJ1-5
v_gene: TRBV6-6
d_gene: .
abundance: .
CDR3aa: CASRRVQGLRQPQHF
CDR3nt: TGTGCCAGCAGGAGAGTTCAGGGGTTACGGCAGCCCCAGCATTTT

j_gene: TRBJ2-7
v_gene: TRBV4-1
d_gene: TRBD2
abundance: .
CDR3aa: CASSQDLAGGPPDEQYF
CDR3nt: TGCGCCAGCAGCCAAGATCTAGCGGGAGGTCCCCCTGACGAGCAGTACTTC

j_gene: TRBJ2-7
v_gene: TRBV7-9
d_gene: TRBD1
abundance: .
CDR3aa: CASSFGDRGQYF
CDR3nt: TGTGCCAGCAGCTTCGGGGACAGGGGGCAGTACTTC

j_gene: TRBJ1-3
v_gene: TRBV18
d_gene: .
abundance: .
CDR3aa: CASSPEDYYSGNTIYF
CDR3nt: TGTGCCAGCTCACCTGAAGACTACTACTCTGGAAACACCATATATTTT

j_gene: TRBJ2-7
v_gene: TRBV6-5
d_gene: .
abundance: .
CDR3aa: CASGQKMGHEQYF
CDR3nt: TGTGCCAGCGGTCAAAAAATGGGCCACGAGCAGTACTTC

j_gene: TRBJ2-7
v_gene: TRBV2
d_gene: .
abundance: .
CDR3aa: CASRSDSYEQYF
CDR3nt: TGTGCCAGCAGGAGTGACAGCTACGAGCAGTACTTC

j_gene: TRBJ1-5
v_gene: TRBV6-5
d_gene: .
abundance: .
CDR3aa: CASSLQGINQPQHF
CDR3nt: TGTGCCAGCAGCCTACAGGGAATCAATCAGCCCCAGCATTTT

j_gene: TRBJ1-5
v_gene: TRBV4-1
d_gene: .
abundance: .
CDR3aa: CASSPSTHNQPQHF
CDR3nt: TGCGCCAGCAGCCCATCGACACACAATCAGCCCCAGCATTTT

j_gene: TRBJ1-1
v_gene: TRBV7-7
d_gene: .
abundance: .
CDR3aa: CASRPFLSGSVEAFF
CDR3nt: TGTGCCAGCAGACCATTTCTTAGCGGAAGTGTTGAAGCTTTCTTT

j_gene: TRBJ2-7
v_gene: TRBV4-1
d_gene: .
abundance: few
CDR3aa: CASSHTGKPYEQYF
CDR3nt: TGCGCCAGCAGCCATACCGGTAAACCCTACGAGCAGTACTTC

j_gene: TRBJ2-1
v_gene: TRBV7-6
d_gene: TRBD1
abundance: .
CDR3aa: CASSFGRYQGEGMEFF
CDR3nt: TGTGCCAGCAGCTTTGGACGGTATCAGGGGGAAGGTATGGAGTTCTTC

j_gene: TRBJ2-1
v_gene: TRBV6-5
d_gene: TRBD2
abundance: .
CDR3aa: CASSYGAGGPYEQFF
CDR3nt: TGTGCCAGCAGTTACGGGGCGGGAGGGCCCTATGAGCAGTTCTTC

j_gene: TRBJ1-1
v_gene: TRBV5-1
d_gene: TRBD1
abundance: .
CDR3aa: CASSLVGTGGAGNTEAFF
CDR3nt: TGCGCCAGCAGCTTGGTTGGGACAGGGGGCGCGGGGAACACTGAAGCTTTCTTT

j_gene: TRBJ1-4
v_gene: TRBV5-1
d_gene: TRBD1
abundance: .
CDR3aa: CASSSRGRRDEKLFF
CDR3nt: TGCGCCAGCAGCTCAAGGGGGCGCCGGGATGAAAAACTGTTTTTT

j_gene: TRBJ2-7
v_gene: TRBV29-1
d_gene: TRBD1
abundance: .
CDR3aa: CSALGGKTDEQYF
CDR3nt: TGCAGCGCCCTAGGGGGCAAGACGGACGAGCAGTACTTC

j_gene: TRBJ2-1
v_gene: TRBV7-7
d_gene: TRBD2
abundance: few
CDR3aa: CASSVGGSSYNEQFF
CDR3nt: TGTGCCAGCAGCGTAGGCGGGAGCTCCTATAATGAGCAGTTCTTC

j_gene: TRBJ1-1
v_gene: TRBV7-8
d_gene: .
abundance: .
CDR3aa: CASSLRDRWGNTEAFF
CDR3nt: TGTGCCAGCAGCTTAAGAGACAGGTGGGGGAACACTGAAGCTTTCTTT

j_gene: TRBJ1-5
v_gene: TRBV6-6
d_gene: TRBD1
abundance: once
CDR3aa: CASRWTGEVQPQHF
CDR3nt: TGTGCCAGCAGATGGACAGGGGAGGTACAGCCCCAGCATTTT

j_gene: TRBJ1-5
v_gene: TRBV19
d_gene: .
abundance: .
CDR3aa: CASSMEGGDQPQHF
CDR3nt: TGTGCCAGTAGTATGGAGGGCGGAGATCAGCCCCAGCATTTT

j_gene: TRBJ2-4
v_gene: TRBV5-1
d_gene: .
abundance: few
CDR3aa: CASATTTTTLAKNIQYF
CDR3nt: TGCGCCAGCGCGACGACTACTACTACGCTAGCCAAAAACATTCAGTACTTC

j_gene: TRBJ1-4
v_gene: TRBV7-6
d_gene: TRBD1
abundance: .
CDR3aa: CASSSPSGGRGEKLFF
CDR3nt: TGTGCCAGCAGCTCCCCTTCAGGGGGCCGGGGGGAAAAACTGTTTTTT

j_gene: TRBJ2-2
v_gene: TRBV11-1
d_gene: TRBD2
abundance: .
CDR3aa: CASSSLAGLNTGELFF
CDR3nt: TGTGCCAGCAGCTCTTTAGCGGGATTGAACACCGGGGAGCTGTTTTTT

j_gene: TRBJ1-5
v_gene: TRBV6-1
d_gene: .
abundance: few
CDR3aa: CASSRDNHQPQHF
CDR3nt: TGTGCCAGCAGCCGGGACAACCATCAGCCCCAGCATTTT

j_gene: TRBJ2-3
v_gene: TRBV5-1
d_gene: .
abundance: once
CDR3aa: CASMLRWQGYPDTQYF
CDR3nt: TGCGCCAGCATGCTAAGGTGGCAGGGGTATCCAGATACGCAGTATTTT

j_gene: TRBJ2-2
v_gene: TRBV27
d_gene: .
abundance: .
CDR3aa: CASSSFVSHFTGELFF
CDR3nt: TGTGCCAGCAGTTCCTTTGTCTCTCACTTCACCGGGGAGCTGTTTTTT

j_gene: TRBJ2-1
v_gene: TRBV2
d_gene: .
abundance: .
CDR3aa: CASNLARVEQFF
CDR3nt: TGTGCCAGCAACCTAGCAAGGGTGGAGCAGTTCTTC

j_gene: TRBJ2-3
v_gene: TRBV6-6
d_gene: TRBD2
abundance: .
CDR3aa: CASGAGTRTDTQYF
CDR3nt: TGTGCCAGCGGAGCGGGGACCCGCACAGATACGCAGTATTTT

j_gene: TRBJ1-2
v_gene: TRBV6-5
d_gene: TRBD1
abundance: .
CDR3aa: CASSYGQGRDYTF
CDR3nt: TGTGCCAGCAGTTACGGACAGGGTCGGGACTACACCTTC

j_gene: TRBJ2-4
v_gene: TRBV7-9
d_gene: .
abundance: .
CDR3aa: CASSLARFGGIQYF
CDR3nt: TGTGCCAGCAGCTTAGCTCGTTTCGGGGGCATTCAGTACTTC

j_gene: TRBJ2-3
v_gene: TRBV5-1
d_gene: TRBD2
abundance: .
CDR3aa: CASSPGLAVGADTQYF
CDR3nt: TGCGCCAGCAGCCCCGGTCTAGCGGTAGGGGCAGATACGCAGTATTTT

j_gene: TRBJ2-3
v_gene: TRBV9
d_gene: TRBD2
abundance: .
CDR3aa: CASSPRGSSTDTQYF
CDR3nt: TGTGCCAGCAGCCCGCGGGGGTCTAGCACAGATACGCAGTATTTT

j_gene: TRBJ1-5
v_gene: TRBV6-6
d_gene: .
abundance: .
CDR3aa: CASRYTEGGRQPQHF
CDR3nt: TGTGCCAGCAGATATACTGAGGGGGGGCGTCAGCCCCAGCATTTT

j_gene: TRBJ2-3
v_gene: TRBV30
d_gene: TRBD2
abundance: .
CDR3aa: CAFGTSGTADTQYF
CDR3nt: TGTGCCTTCGGGACTAGCGGGACAGCAGATACGCAGTATTTT

j_gene: TRBJ2-1
v_gene: TRBV19
d_gene: TRBD2
abundance: once
CDR3aa: CASSISGVANEQFF
CDR3nt: TGTGCCAGTAGTATAAGCGGGGTCGCCAATGAGCAGTTCTTC

j_gene: TRBJ2-2
v_gene: TRBV30
d_gene: TRBD1
abundance: .
CDR3aa: CAWRPGGTGELFF
CDR3nt: TGTGCCTGGAGACCAGGGGGAACCGGGGAGCTGTTTTTT

j_gene: TRBJ1-2
v_gene: TRBV7-9
d_gene: TRBD1
abundance: .
CDR3aa: CASSPGQVGSGYTF
CDR3nt: TGTGCCAGCAGCCCCGGACAGGTTGGATCCGGCTACACCTTC

j_gene: TRBJ1-2
v_gene: TRBV5-4
d_gene: .
abundance: .
CDR3aa: CASSRPGGGSTNYGYTF
CDR3nt: TGTGCCAGCAGCCGACCGGGGGGGGGTTCTACTAACTATGGCTACACCTTC

j_gene: TRBJ1-1
v_gene: TRBV2
d_gene: .
abundance: .
CDR3aa: CATPGQNTEAFF
CDR3nt: TGTGCCACACCGGGACAGAACACTGAAGCTTTCTTT

j_gene: TRBJ2-5
v_gene: TRBV5-1
d_gene: .
abundance: few
CDR3aa: CASSLAQVEETQYF
CDR3nt: TGCGCCAGCAGCTTGGCACAGGTCGAAGAGACCCAGTACTTC

j_gene: TRBJ1-4
v_gene: TRBV29-1
d_gene: TRBD1
abundance: few
CDR3aa: CSAVQGNEKLFF
CDR3nt: TGCAGCGCTGTACAGGGGAATGAAAAACTGTTTTTT